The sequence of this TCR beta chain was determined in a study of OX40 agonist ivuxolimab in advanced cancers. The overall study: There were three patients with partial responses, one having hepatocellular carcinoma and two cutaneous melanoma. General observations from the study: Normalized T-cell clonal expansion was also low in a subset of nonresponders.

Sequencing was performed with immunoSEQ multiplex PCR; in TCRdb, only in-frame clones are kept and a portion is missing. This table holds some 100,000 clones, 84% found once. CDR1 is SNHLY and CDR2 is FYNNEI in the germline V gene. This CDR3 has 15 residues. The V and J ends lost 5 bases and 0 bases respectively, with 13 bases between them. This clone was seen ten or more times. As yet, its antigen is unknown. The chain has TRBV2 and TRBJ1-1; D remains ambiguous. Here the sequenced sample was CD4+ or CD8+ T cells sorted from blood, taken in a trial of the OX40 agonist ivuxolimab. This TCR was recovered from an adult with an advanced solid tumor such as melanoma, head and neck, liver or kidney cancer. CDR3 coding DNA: TGTGCCAGCAGTCCCGAGCAGAACATGAACACTGAAGCTTTCTTT. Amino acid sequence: CASSPEQNMNTEAFF. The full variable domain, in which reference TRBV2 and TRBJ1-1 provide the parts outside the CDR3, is EPEVTQTPSHQVTQMGQEVILRCVPISNHLYFYWYRQILGQKVEFLVSFYNNEISEKSEIFDDQFSVERPDGSNFTLKIRSTKLEDSAMYFCASSPEQNMNTEAFFGQGTRLTVV.